Sequencing of this T cell receptor beta chain was carried out in a study of T-cell reconstitution after alpha-beta-depleted transplantation in children. Trimming stripped 0 bases from V and 4 bases from J, with 13 bases between. Germline V CDR1 and CDR2: LGHNA, YNFKEQ. CDR3 size: 15 residues. TCRbeta library preparation incorporated unique molecular identifiers. TCRdb re-analysed the PCR reads in MiXCR, keeping a single row per CDR3 protein. The table shows a few hundred thousand distinct CDR3 sequences, with approximately 20% occurring only once. There are a few counts of this clonotype. Its antigen is not known. Study observations and caveats: There were some patients whose high TCRbeta diversity at day 60 came from surviving recipient T cells and thymic progenitors. Reportedly, only several hundred clones from non-depleted graft cells drove alpha-beta T-cell counts at about two months. T cells produced anew were the main source of T-cell counts and diversity one year after transplant.

This specimen was PBMCs, mostly from graft donor cells, taken 180 days after TCRalphabeta/CD19-depleted stem cell transplant. The receptor was isolated from a male patient younger than 18 who had a stem cell transplant for acute lymphoblastic leukemia, so the T cells may come from the graft donor. This sequence joins TRBV4-2 and TRBJ2-7; weak D call: TRBD2 (5 bases). CDR3 bases: TGTGCCAGCAGCCAAGATGCCGGAGGCCATTACGAGCAGTACTTC. It codes for CASSQDAGGHYEQYF.